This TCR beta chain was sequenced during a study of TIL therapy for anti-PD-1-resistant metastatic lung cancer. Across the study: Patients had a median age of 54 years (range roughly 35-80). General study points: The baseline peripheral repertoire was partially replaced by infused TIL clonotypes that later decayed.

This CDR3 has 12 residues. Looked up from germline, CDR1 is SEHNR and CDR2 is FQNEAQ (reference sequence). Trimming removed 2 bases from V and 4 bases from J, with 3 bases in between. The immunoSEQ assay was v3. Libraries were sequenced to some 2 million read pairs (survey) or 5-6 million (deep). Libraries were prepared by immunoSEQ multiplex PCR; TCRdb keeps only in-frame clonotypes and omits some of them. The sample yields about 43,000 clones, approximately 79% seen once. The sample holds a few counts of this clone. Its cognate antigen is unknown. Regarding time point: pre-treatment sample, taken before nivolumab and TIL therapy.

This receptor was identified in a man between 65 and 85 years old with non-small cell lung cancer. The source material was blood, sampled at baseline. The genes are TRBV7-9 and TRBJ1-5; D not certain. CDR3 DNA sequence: TGTGCCAGCAGCTTACCTAATCAGCCCCAGCATTTT. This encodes CASSLPNQPQHF.